Each of the 11 T cell receptor beta chains below was sequenced from the same sample in a study of blood T cell repertoires in COVID-19. Clones were sequenced by immunoSEQ multiplex PCR, and TCRdb holds only the in-frame ones, with some missing. Of 130,000 or so clones listed, around 80% are singletons. Specimen: PBMCs or T cells enriched from blood (not recorded which). The receptors shown here come from a middle-aged man with acute COVID-19.

The chain carries TRBV27 and TRBJ1-6; TRBD1 might be the D (5 bases). The CDR3 contains 15 residues. The germline V gene encodes CDR1 MNHEY and CDR2 SMNVEV (reference sequence). V was clipped by 2 bases and J by 4 bases, with 9 bases between them. The CDR3 region has the DNA TGTGCCAGCAGTTTAACGGCAGGGTATAATTCACCCCTCCACTTT. Amino acid sequence: CASSLTAGYNSPLHF.

This clone was counted a few times. The J gene is TRBJ2-7, the V gene TRBV6-5, with 8 nucleotides matching TRBD2. The CDR3 extends over 15 amino acids. V lost 3 bases, J lost 3 bases, and 7 bases stayed unmatched. CDR1 MNHEY and CDR2 SVGAGI come from the germline V gene. This chain's CDR3 is CASSYREGLGYEQYF. For the CDR3, the DNA is TGTGCCAGCAGTTATCGGGAGGGCCTCGGCTACGAGCAGTACTTC.

CDR3 DNA: TGTGCCAGCAGCTTTAGGACTAGCGGGAGGGGGTCGTACTTC. This translates into CASSFRTSGRGSYF. The V call is TRBV5-8, the J call TRBJ2-7, with 15 bases matching TRBD2. The CDR3 is 14 residues long. Germline V gives CDR1 SGHTS, CDR2 YDEGEE. V was pared by 2 bases and J by 12 bases, with 6 bases of the junction left unmatched.

This clone was observed a few times. The chain has TRBV4-1 and TRBJ1-2, with 10 bases identical to TRBD1. Unmatched junction bases numbered 9, after V lost 0 bases and J lost 8 bases. The CDR3 spans 16 residues. Germline V gene lookup returns CDR1 MGHRA and CDR2 YSYEKL. The CDR3 loop is CASSQDAGDRGRGYTF. Here the CDR3 DNA reads TGCGCCAGCAGCCAAGATGCCGGGGACAGGGGTAGGGGCTACACCTTC.

The V and J genes are TRBV30 and TRBJ2-6; the match to TRBD1 covers 7 bases. There are 18 residues in the CDR3. With V trimmed by 4 bases and J by 0 bases, 12 bases remained unmatched. Germline V lookup: CDR1 GTSNPN, CDR2 SVGIG (reference sequence). The CDR3 DNA reads as TGTGCCTGGACTCCCAACGCGACAGGGCCCTCTGGGGCCAACGTCCTGACTTTC. This translates into CAWTPNATGPSGANVLTF.

The chain links TRBV14 to TRBJ2-7; D is unclear. The germline V gene encodes CDR1 SGHDN and CDR2 FVKESK. The CDR3 spans 15 residues. V lost 1 base and J lost 3, with 13 bases in between. The CDR3 spells CASSQAAVAVYEQYF. The CDR3 coding sequence is TGTGCCAGCAGCCAAGCGGCAGTAGCAGTCTACGAGCAGTACTTC. The full variable domain, in which reference TRBV14 and TRBJ2-7 provide the parts outside the CDR3, is EAGVTQFPSHSVIEKGQTVTLRCDPISGHDNLYWYRRVMGKEIKFLLHFVKESKQDESGMPNNRFLAERTGGTYSTLKVQPAELEDSGVYFCASSQAAVAVYEQYFGPGTRLTVT.

The chain recombines TRBV11-3 with TRBJ2-5; D gene ambiguous. V lost 4 bases and J lost 7, with 10 bases in between. The length of the CDR3 is 12 residues. From germline, CDR1 is SGHNT and CDR2 YENEEA. CDR3 loop: CASSSGPGTQYF. The CDR3 DNA follows: TGTGCCAGCAGCTCCGGCCCGGGGACCCAGTACTTC.

This chain links TRBV7-6 with TRBJ2-1; 13 nucleotides match TRBD2. The V gene's germline CDR1 is SGHVS and CDR2 FNYEAQ. V dropped 5 bases and J dropped 5; count of bases not matched to a gene: 9. CDR3 length: 17 amino acids. The CDR3 nucleotides are TGTGCCAGCAGCCCCCGAGTAACTAGCGGGGGGGACAATGAGCAGTTCTTC. It translates to CASSPRVTSGGDNEQFF.

This chain connects TRBV7-2 to TRBJ1-2; 9 nucleotides match TRBD1. Germline lookup yields CDR1 SGHTA and CDR2 FQGNSA. V dropped 5 bases and J dropped 8; count of bases not matched to a gene: 9. The CDR3 covers 14 residues. The CDR3 bases are TGTGCCAGCAGCCCCTATGGGACAGGGAAAGGCTACACCTTC. Its protein product is CASSPYGTGKGYTF. Drawing the rest from reference TRBV7-2 and TRBJ1-2, the complete variable domain is GAGVSQSPSNKVTEKGKDVELRCDPISGHTALYWYRQSLGQGLEFLIYFQGNSAPDKSGLPSDRFSAERTGGSVSTLTIQRTQQEDSAVYLCASSPYGTGKGYTFGSGTRLTVV.

The chain has TRBV19 and TRBJ1-5; D not resolved. Per the germline V gene, CDR1 is LNHDA and CDR2 is SQIVND (reference sequence). Trimming cost V 6 bases and J 3 bases, with 18 bases left between them. This CDR3 spans 16 amino acids. DNA for the CDR3: TGTGCCAGTAGGTTTTTGGCGGGCCCCTTCAATCAGCCCCAGCATTTT. Translating it yields CASRFLAGPFNQPQHF.

This rearrangement joins TRBV19 to TRBJ1-5, with a possible D match to TRBD1 (6 bases). This CDR3 spans 15 amino acids. The germline CDR1 and CDR2 sequences are LNHDA and SQIVND (reference sequence). Between the trimmed V and J ends, which lost 0 bases and 8 bases, there was a span of 14 bases. CDR3 coding DNA: TGTGCCAGTAGTATAGATGGACAGTCTCCGGAGCCCCAGCATTTT. Protein sequence: CASSIDGQSPEPQHF.